This T cell receptor (beta chain) is drawn from a study of blood T cells in healthy people across ages. General study findings and limits: PBMCs left unsorted prevented a conclusive naive versus antigen-experienced comparison. The recorded TCR beta diversity per million T cells decreased in a roughly linear manner with age. In the absence of known donor CMV status, changes in expanded clonotypes were possibly confounded.

On this clonotype itself: Antigen specificity is unknown.

Sample-barcoded 5' priming and a J-beta primer mix drove a second PCR of 7 to 11 cycles. TCRdb re-analysed the 5' RACE reads in MiXCR, keeping a single row per CDR3 protein. The table lists some 780,000 distinct CDR3 sequences, around three fifths of them singletons. The germline V and J ends were trimmed by 1 base and 4 bases, with 14 bases remaining between them. The CDR3 consists of 15 residues. CDR1 and CDR2 (germline): MNHEY, SMNVEV (reference sequence). The clonotype was recovered from a man aged 35 to 55 in good health. The V gene is TRBV27, the J gene TRBJ2-7; a weak D match, TRBD2 (6 bases). The sequenced sample was blood. CDR3: CASSLYGGSIYEQYF. As DNA, the CDR3 is TGTGCCAGCAGTTTATATGGGGGGTCAATATACGAGCAGTACTTC.